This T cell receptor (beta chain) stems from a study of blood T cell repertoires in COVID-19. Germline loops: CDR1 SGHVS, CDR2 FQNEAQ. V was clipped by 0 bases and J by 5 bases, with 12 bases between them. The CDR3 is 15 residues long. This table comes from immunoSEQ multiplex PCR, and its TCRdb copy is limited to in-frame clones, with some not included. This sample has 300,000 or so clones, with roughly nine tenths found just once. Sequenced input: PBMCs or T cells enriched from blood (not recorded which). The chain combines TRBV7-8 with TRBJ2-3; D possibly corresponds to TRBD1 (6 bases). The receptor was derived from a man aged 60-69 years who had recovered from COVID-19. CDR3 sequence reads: CASSLAVGAKDTQYF. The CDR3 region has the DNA TGTGCCAGCAGCTTAGCGGTGGGGGCCAAAGATACGCAGTATTTT.